This T cell receptor beta chain was observed in a study of blood T cells in healthy people across ages. This clonotype was recorded a few times. CDR3 length: 14 amino acids. Germline V lookup: CDR1 SQVTM, CDR2 ANQGSEA. Trimming took 2 bases from V and 1 from J, leaving 11 bases between them. Alongside a J-beta primer mix, a sample-barcoded 5' primer served in a second PCR lasting 7 to 11 cycles. One entry per CDR3 protein, called by TCRdb with MiXCR from the 5' RACE reads. The sample carries some 900,000 distinct CDR3 sequences, around 48% recorded once. The sequencing input was blood. This sequence was found in a man aged 30 to 39 in good health. The chain carries TRBV29-1 and TRBJ1-1, with a tentative D call TRBD1 (5 bases). CDR3 in amino acids: CSVEMGRGNTEAFF. In DNA form, the CDR3 reads TGCAGCGTTGAAATGGGGCGGGGGAACACTGAAGCTTTCTTT.